The 16 T cell receptor beta chains below all came from one sample that was sequenced in a study of early T cells in non-severe SARS-CoV-2 infection. TCRdb redid the calling of the 5' RACE reads with MiXCR, one entry per CDR3 protein. Of tens of thousands of distinct CDR3 sequences in the sample, around 6% were seen once. Sequencing input: whole blood. The receptors originated from an adult who was a healthcare worker with PCR-confirmed SARS-CoV-2 infection or an uninfected control (not recorded which).

This clonotype has at least ten counts. The chain uses TRBV2 and TRBJ1-1; TRBD1 might be the D (6 bases). The germline V and J ends were trimmed by 10 bases and 5 bases, with 17 bases remaining between them. This CDR3 region has 13 residues. CDR1 SNHLY and CDR2 FYNNEI come from the germline V gene. The CDR3 DNA reads as TGTGCCACCTCCCAGGGGCTCGGGACTGAAGCTTTCTTT. Protein product: CATSQGLGTEAFF.

This clonotype was counted a few times. This chain links TRBV7-9 with TRBJ2-3; D may be TRBD1 (6 bases). Germline CDR1 reads SEHNR; CDR2 reads FQNEAQ (reference sequence). Between the trimmed V and J ends, which lost 5 bases and 3 bases, there was a span of 15 bases. This CDR3 is 15 amino acids long. CDR3: CASSKQGVETDTQYF. As DNA, the CDR3 is TGTGCCAGCAGCAAACAGGGAGTGGAGACAGATACGCAGTATTTT.

This clonotype has at least ten counts. The chain uses TRBV5-4 and TRBJ2-3, with D tentatively TRBD1 (6 bases). With 2 bases removed from V and 4 bases from J, the gap between germline ends came to 11 bases. Germline-derived CDR1 and CDR2 are SGHNT and YYREEE (reference sequence). The CDR3 extends over 14 amino acids. CDR3 in DNA: TGTGCCAGCAGCTTAGGGGGTCGGGCAGATACGCAGTATTTT. Translated: CASSLGGRADTQYF.

This clonotype turned up a few times. This sequence joins TRBV7-6 and TRBJ1-3; 7 positions match TRBD1. V was clipped by 8 bases and J by 0 bases; unmatched bases: 10. Per the germline V gene, CDR1 is SGHVS and CDR2 is FNYEAQ. This CDR3 has 16 amino acids. CDR3 in amino acids: CASAKQGQYSGNTIYF. The CDR3 DNA is TGTGCCAGCGCCAAACAGGGACAGTACTCTGGAAACACCATATATTTT.

This clonotype was found many times. The chain is built from TRBV4-2 and TRBJ2-6, with D uncertain. Per the germline V gene, CDR1 is LGHNA and CDR2 is YNFKEQ. The CDR3 is made up of 18 amino acids. Trimming stripped 0 bases from V and 2 bases from J, with 14 bases between. The CDR3 region has the DNA TGTGCCAGCAGCCAAGAAGACATGGGTAGGGCTGGGGCCAACGTCCTGACTTTC. This encodes CASSQEDMGRAGANVLTF.

This clonotype was counted at least ten times. This chain joins TRBV30 and TRBJ2-2, with unresolved D. The CDR3 has 11 residues. Germline assignment: CDR1 GTSNPN and CDR2 SVGIG (reference sequence). Trimming took off 5 bases at V and 5 bases at J, with 6 bases between the two ends. As DNA, the CDR3 is TGTGCCTGGGATAGTACCGGGGAGCTGTTTTTT. Amino acids: CAWDSTGELFF.

In its sample, this clonotype was seen many times. The CDR3 bases are TGTGCCAGCAGCTTAGAGATCGGCACTGAAGCTTTCTTT. This encodes CASSLEIGTEAFF. The chain has TRBV5-4 and TRBJ1-1; no clear D. Germline loops: CDR1 SGHNT, CDR2 YYREEE (reference sequence). The CDR3 extends over 13 amino acids. V dropped 2 bases and J dropped 4 bases, with 9 bases sitting between them.

This clonotype was counted at least ten times. The chain uses TRBV7-2 and TRBJ2-1; 10 positions agree with TRBD2. This CDR3 is built from 15 residues. J lost 6 bases, V lost 4 bases, and 6 bases had no gene match. Germline assignment: CDR1 SGHTA and CDR2 FQGNSA. CDR3 amino acids: CASSSLLAGSNEQFF. The CDR3 nucleotides read TGTGCCAGCAGCTCCCTACTAGCGGGGAGCAATGAGCAGTTCTTC. The full variable domain, completed using reference TRBV7-2 and TRBJ2-1, is GAGVSQSPSNKVTEKGKDVELRCDPISGHTALYWYRQSLGQGLEFLIYFQGNSAPDKSGLPSDRFSAERTGGSVSTLTIQRTQQEDSAVYLCASSSLLAGSNEQFFGPGTRLTVL.

This clonotype has a count of ten or more. The chain joins TRBV7-8 to TRBJ2-5, with D unresolved. CDR1 and CDR2 from the germline V gene are SGHVS and FQNEAQ. This CDR3 comprises 15 residues. Between the trimmed V and J ends, which lost 3 bases and 4 bases, there was a span of 15 bases. The CDR3 bases are TGTGCCAGCAGCTTGGAAAGGGATTCGACAGAGACCCAGTACTTC. Its protein is CASSLERDSTETQYF. The full variable domain, in which reference TRBV7-8 and TRBJ2-5 provide the parts outside the CDR3, is GAGVSQSPRYKVAKRGQDVALRCDPISGHVSLFWYQQALGQGPEFLTYFQNEAQLDKSGLPSDRFFAERPEGSVSTLKIQRTQQEDSAVYLCASSLERDSTETQYFGPGTRLLVL.

This clonotype was counted many times. This chain connects TRBV7-9 to TRBJ1-6; perhaps TRBD1 as D (5 bases). CDR3 length: 14 amino acids. Germline V gene sequence: CDR1 SEHNR, CDR2 FQNEAQ (reference sequence). Between the trimmed V and J ends, which lost 7 bases and 10 bases, there was a span of 17 bases. The CDR3: CASTPGGLGSPLHF. The CDR3 DNA sequence: TGTGCCAGCACCCCTGGGGGTCTGGGGTCACCCCTCCACTTT. Full variable domain (missing parts from reference TRBV7-9 and TRBJ1-6): DTGVSQNPRHKITKRGQNVTFRCDPISEHNRLYWYRQTLGQGPEFLTYFQNEAQLEKSRLLSDRFSAERPKGSFSTLEIQRTEQGDSAMYLCASTPGGLGSPLHFGNGTRLTVT.

This clonotype was counted at least ten times. The chain combines TRBV30 with TRBJ1-2, with D unresolved. Germline V gives CDR1 GTSNPN, CDR2 SVGIG (reference sequence). The V and J ends lost 0 bases and 8 bases respectively, with 13 bases between them. This CDR3 has 13 residues. In DNA, the CDR3 is TGTGCCTGGAGTGTTAGGACTTATGGAGGCTACACCTTC. Translating it yields CAWSVRTYGGYTF.

There are many counts of this clonotype. The chain couples TRBV7-9 to TRBJ2-3, with TRBD2 matching 10 bases. The CDR3 length is 16 residues. The V gene end was trimmed by 4 bases and the J gene end by 8 bases; junction bases not matched to a gene: 12. CDR1 is SEHNR, CDR2 FQNEAQ, per germline (reference sequence). The CDR3 loop is CASSSQGTSATRTQYF. As DNA, the CDR3 is TGTGCCAGCAGCTCACAGGGGACTAGCGCGACCCGTACGCAGTATTTT.

This clonotype occurred many times. Written as DNA, the CDR3 is TGTGCCAGCAGTGGCGTGGAGGACAGGGGGAATCAGCCCCAGCATTTT. Protein product: CASSGVEDRGNQPQHF. The chain employs TRBV7-9 and TRBJ1-5, with 10 bases fitting TRBD1. The CDR3 is made up of 16 amino acids. V lost 6 bases and J lost 4; bases outside the gene matches: 9. Germline CDR1 and CDR2: SEHNR and FQNEAQ (reference sequence). Based on the CDR3 plus reference TRBV7-9 and TRBJ1-5, the full variable domain is DTGVSQNPRHKITKRGQNVTFRCDPISEHNRLYWYRQTLGQGPEFLTYFQNEAQLEKSRLLSDRFSAERPKGSFSTLEIQRTEQGDSAMYLCASSGVEDRGNQPQHFGDGTRLSIL.

This clonotype was observed at least ten times. The CDR3 is CASSLTAGSLGSNQPQHF. The CDR3 DNA is TGTGCCAGCAGCTTAACCGCAGGATCGTTAGGGAGCAATCAGCCCCAGCATTTT. The chain combines TRBV7-2 with TRBJ1-5, with unresolved D. This CDR3 is built from 18 residues. Germline V gene sequence: CDR1 SGHTA, CDR2 FQGNSA. V was clipped by 2 bases and J by 1 base, with 18 bases between them.

The table lists this clonotype with many counts. V usage is TRBV19 and J usage is TRBJ2-7, with 7 bases that match TRBD1. Germline V lookup: CDR1 LNHDA, CDR2 SQIVND (reference sequence). The CDR3 runs 14 residues. V lost 5 bases to trimming and J lost 2 bases; unmatched junction nucleotides: 6. CDR3 nucleotide sequence: TGTGCCAGTAGTCAGAAGACAGGGACCTACGAGCAGTACTTC. Amino acid sequence: CASSQKTGTYEQYF. Supplemented by reference TRBV19 and TRBJ2-7, the full variable domain reads DGGITQSPKYLFRKEGQNVTLSCEQNLNHDAMYWYRQDPGQGLRLIYYSQIVNDFQKGDIAEGYSVSREKKESFPLTVTSAQKNPTAFYLCASSQKTGTYEQYFGPGTRLTVT.

At least ten counts were recorded for this clonotype. V usage is TRBV19 and J usage is TRBJ2-5; D gene uncertain. The V end was cut by 3 bases, the J end by 5 bases, with 19 bases between. The germline V gene encodes CDR1 LNHDA and CDR2 SQIVND (reference sequence). This CDR3 region has 16 residues. The CDR3 region is CASSMARLIDSETQYF. CDR3 DNA sequence: TGTGCCAGTAGTATGGCTCGACTCATCGACTCGGAGACCCAGTACTTC.